This T cell receptor (beta chain) was recovered during a study of beta chain features in type 1 diabetes. Regarding the study as a whole: Highly expressing activated T cells could be over-counted with a cDNA template. For patients, the naive, central memory and Treg TCRB repertoires appeared more alike than for healthy donors. Fewer junction insertions and more nucleotide deletions appeared in type 1 diabetes patients.

Germline V gives CDR1 SGHRS, CDR2 YFSETQ. The CDR3 extends over 14 amino acids. V trimming: 1 base; J trimming: 8 bases; junction bases outside the gene matches: 6. The authors reverse transcribed all of the isolated RNA, so sequencing captured expressed TCRB transcripts. Generated by immunoSEQ multiplex PCR, the TCRdb table keeps only in-frame clones and is missing some. This sample carries 350,000 to 450,000 clones, more than 12% of them seen once, and the ten largest clones take more than 0.015%. This clone was picked up a small number of times. Its target is unknown. Over 95% purity was reached by all sorted populations.

The sequence derives from a woman younger than 35 in good health. Sequenced material: naive CD4+ T cells from blood. The chain employs TRBV5-1 and TRBJ2-1; TRBD1 agrees at 7 bases. The chain's CDR3 is CASSLQGGADEQFF. The CDR3 DNA is TGCGCCAGCAGCTTGCAAGGGGGCGCGGATGAGCAGTTCTTC.